One T cell receptor beta chain is described in this entry. This clone appeared once. Its antigen remains undetermined. No base quality values were provided; no much bigger clone lies one nucleotide off. This sample is part of a study of cytomegalovirus exposure and HLA in healthy donors listed by TCRdb under 2017. For context, the study as a whole: An earlier analysis of 587 of the donors reported about 280 Gb of sequence data and about 120 million unique TCR beta sequences obtained from some 170 million T cells. A separate validation cohort of some 130 different subjects was used in addition to the approximately 610-subject first cohort. HLA typing included class I and class II loci at four-digit resolution. The study used immunosequencing to profile the T cell repertoires of approximately 630 subjects and linked those repertoires to cytomegalovirus serostatus. The aim of the study was to test whether cataloging public T cell receptors could identify signatures of past pathogen exposure. Typing coverage differed by locus: A, B, C, DRB1 and DQB1 were typed in about 620-640 donors, DQA1 in about 550, DPA1 in 606, and DPB1 in about 450. Of the 350 to 450 genotyped donors, approximately 82% fell in the genetic ancestry cluster associated with self-reported Caucasian donors. An early release that covered roughly 600 HLA-typed donors contained 300 to 350 gigabases of sequencing data and around 85 million unique TCR sequences. Donor age, sex, ethnicity and CMV serostatus were compiled together with the repertoire data. To predict cytomegalovirus infection status, the study brought together high-throughput TCR immunosequencing, statistical association of individual TCRs with disease status, and machine learning. In a later analysis, previously published TCR beta repertoires from 500 to 750 donors were re-analyzed and high-resolution HLA genotyping was added so that TCR occurrence patterns could be studied. To decide whether each TCR beta V gene segment behaved as functional or pseudogenic, an earlier analysis of some 570 of the donors relied on high-throughput TCR beta sequencing. Among about 360 genotyped donors of the cohort, an average of about 240,000 unique TCR beta nucleotide sequences were sequenced per donor, around 18% of them non-productive. Every discovery cohort repertoire had been produced on one sequencing platform. A later genetic analysis took genome-wide SNP genotypes for about three fifths of the 666 donors and used that subset as a discovery cohort. Roughly 5 DR-DQ haplotypes were handled as single units for association and clustering, since linkage in the cohort was strong. Rather than drawing on any new phenotypic data, the later analysis identified candidate immune exposures from TCR beta sequences and the way those sequences occurred across donors. Summary of the overall study and its limitations: Roughly uniform sequencing depth across donors was assumed in presence/absence analyses, although this assumption may not hold. Because some donors lacked HLA typing at each locus, the association tests relied only on the typed subset. Because counts were too low, under 20 rarely observed V segments, including chromosome 9 orphons, were left out of the earlier analysis of some 600 of the donors. An earlier analysis of approximately 540 of the donors showed that most TCR beta V segments appeared in productive rearrangements either about 87% or about 30% of the time, which broadly matched IMGT annotations. Some IMGT-functional V segments, including TRBV6-2 and TRBV6-3, could not be distinguished by the 87-base-pair reads and were therefore excluded. According to a later analysis, parvovirus B19, influenza, CMV and Epstein-Barr virus appeared linked to several top co-occurrence clusters. Linkage disequilibrium might explain the correlated functional status among segregating V segments, but an unknown experimental factor could not be excluded. A later genetic analysis reported fewer N-insertions in productive TCRs among donors in an Asian-associated ancestry cluster than the roughly 640-donor mean. A later analysis found that HLA-associated TCR beta chains were more clonally expanded and had lower generation probabilities than equally common non-associated chains. Most TCR sequences were observed very rarely across donors, whereas some public TCRs were present in many individuals. In a later genetic analysis, a missense DCLRE1C variant was associated with V-gene and J-gene trimming of TCR beta chains, and the association was replicated in an independent cohort. The authors suggested that the approach could potentially be extended to other disease states and immunological phenotypes. A further reported finding was that TCR beta sequences accurately predicted the HLA-A and HLA-B alleles for most subjects in the first cohort. A group of highly shared sequence variants was considered likely to be a technical artifact of the sequencing pipeline. In a later analysis, TCR association rates were found to vary across HLA loci, with the most associated TCRs seen for DRB1 alleles and the fewest for HLA-C alleles. The classifier was reported to diagnose cytomegalovirus status with high specificity and sensitivity in both the original and validation cohorts. In a later analysis, most CMV-associated TCR beta chains were found to appear HLA-restricted, with HLA associations seemingly driven largely by CMV exposure. A later analysis associated about 18,000 TCR beta sequences with specific HLA alleles at a false discovery rate of 0.05. For the cohort, immune exposure information was limited to CMV serostatus. This cohort had only TCR beta chains sequenced, and the lack of alpha or paired-chain data limited which features could be detected. When HLA alleles, especially DR and DQ, strongly co-occurred, attributing TCR associations to individual alleles was difficult. The study listed 150 to 200 TCR beta chains as associated with cytomegalovirus. In vitro tests confirmed that a few of the cytomegalovirus-associated TCR beta chains recognize cytomegalovirus antigens.

Library construction relied on the immunoSEQ multiplex PCR assay. The multiplex PCR relied on a mix of 60 forward primers for TCR Vbeta segments and 13 reverse primers for TCR Jbeta segments. The CDR3 region of rearranged TCR beta genes was amplified from genomic DNA by a multiplex PCR assay. On the Illumina HiSeq System, the amplified TCR beta libraries were sequenced as 87-base-pair reads. Turning to the authors' computational methods: In a later analysis, some 80 million unique TCR beta chains were counted across the 500 to 850 repertoires, and roughly 10 million of these chains were shared by at least two donors. Raw reads were error-corrected and collapsed into unique sequences by a nearest-neighbor algorithm in which closely related sequences were merged to remove PCR and sequencing errors. V, D and J gene segments were assigned by aligning CDR3 sequences to IMGT reference sequences. For a sequence to be retained, a match of at least six nucleotides to both a V gene segment and a J gene segment was required. Rearrangements were classified as productive when the CDR3 lacked stop codons and remained in frame with V and J, and all other rearrangements were classified as non-productive. Following IMGT convention, CDR3 was defined as the stretch from the second conserved V-encoded cysteine to the conserved J-encoded phenylalanine. Sequences without an unambiguous match to a single V gene segment were excluded from the earlier analysis of almost 600 of the donors. In an earlier analysis of approximately 590 of the donors, V segments were called functional above 56.7% productive rearrangements and were called segregating when the between-donor standard deviation exceeded 5%. A statistical classification framework was built to diagnose cytomegalovirus status from the catalog of TCR beta chain sequences. In a later analysis, TCR nucleotide sequences were compared against IMGT/GENE-DB human TR gene sequences so that V and J genes could be assigned. A later analysis assigned CDR3 sequences and most-parsimonious VDJ recombination scenarios with the TCRdist pipeline. In a later analysis, every TCR beta chain was defined by the combination of its CDR3 amino acid sequence and its V-gene family, and reads without a unique V-gene family were dropped. In a later analysis, around 650 highly shared, low-generation-probability nucleotide sequences were removed to address suspected cross-contamination and a sequencing artifact. In a later analysis, a clonal expansion index for each public chain was calculated from normalized within-repertoire ranks of inferred template counts. Generation probabilities in a later analysis came from a VDJ recombination model fitted to out-of-frame rearrangements, and those results were checked against IGoR. In a later analysis, hypergeometric tests were used to score TCR-TCR, TCR-HLA and TCR-CMV co-occurrence, with a repertoire-size bias correction applied to TCR pairs. False discovery rates were estimated in a later analysis by permuting HLA or CMV assignments 20 times. In a later analysis, co-occurring TCRs were grouped using DBSCAN, and TCRdist sequence similarity was added for clustering within HLA-allele-positive subsets. Repertoires with fewer than 30,000 or more than 120,000 public chains were left out of co-occurrence clustering, as were five repertoires with anomalous nucleotide sharing. TCRdb mirrors the immuneACCESS table, restricted to in-frame sequences. Some clones are absent from its copies; in checked studies, under half trace to an unresolved V gene, and the reason for the others is unknown. V and J calls plus clone size are reproduced from that table; the DNA served to infer D and trimming. The sample table contains about 150,000 clones; only one count was recorded for approximately 86% of them. More than 0.5% of the sample is in the top ten clones.

The cohort was made up of around 720 healthy bone marrow donors. At the time of sampling, all cohort members were nominally healthy, though unrecorded immune exposures were likely present. The donor tested CMV seronegative and was one of the 352 seronegative cohort members. A peripheral blood sample was collected from each donor, and TCR beta sequencing was performed on peripheral blood mononuclear cells. The Qiagen DNeasy Blood Extraction Kit was used to extract genomic DNA from the blood cell samples. V lost 1 base and J lost 7 bases; the stretch between them is 12 bases long. There are 14 amino acids in the CDR3, from cysteine to phenylalanine inclusive. The only DNA kept is the CDR3, 42 bases in frame from the first base. The germline V gene provides CDR1 SGHRS and CDR2 YFSETQ.

The chain is encoded by TRBV5-1 joined to TRBJ2-1; a tentative D call is TRBD1 (6 bases match). The sequence was collected from a woman in her 40s in good health and CMV-seronegative. The specimen was PBMCs. The DNA sequence follows: TGCGCCAGCAGCTTGCTTCCTCAGGGGAATGAGCAGTTCTTC. Its protein reads: CASSLLPQGNEQFF.